These 26 T cell receptor beta chains were all obtained from the same sample, sequenced in a study of beta chain features in type 1 diabetes. Antigen specificity for these receptors is unknown. Study-level points and caveats: Moderate yet significant TCRB CDR3 shortening was seen in Type 1 diabetes patients in all four CD4+ subsets.

Sequencing targeted expressed TCRB transcripts, as all isolated RNA had been reverse transcribed. Clones were sequenced by immunoSEQ multiplex PCR, and TCRdb holds only the in-frame ones, with some missing. Of around 710,000 clones listed, 12% are singletons. The sample comprised naive CD4+ T cells from blood. All receptors derive from a man aged 30-40 years with type 1 diabetes.

The CDR3 coding sequence is TGTGCCAGCAGCTTATGGGTGGGGTCGGCAGAGACCCAGTACTTC. This translates into CASSLWVGSAETQYF. V and J are TRBV11-2 and TRBJ2-5; D is undetermined. The CDR3 length is 15 residues. Trimming shortened V by 2 bases and J by 4 bases, and 14 bases separated the two germline ends. Germline CDR1 reads SGHAT; CDR2 reads FQNNGV.

This clone was counted only a few times. The chain recombines TRBV28 with TRBJ1-5, with TRBD1 matching over 8 bases. V was clipped by 5 bases and J by 6 bases; unmatched bases: 9. The germline CDR1 and CDR2 sequences are MDHEN and SYDVKM. The CDR3 length is 15 residues. CDR3 bases: TGTGCCAGCAGTGGTCGGACAGGGAGGGGTCAGCCCCAGCATTTT. It translates to CASSGRTGRGQPQHF.

J is TRBJ2-5 and V is TRBV7-3; 10 positions match TRBD1. The CDR3 sequence is 17 residues long. The V gene's germline CDR1 is SGHTA and CDR2 FQGTGA. Trimming took 5 bases from V and 5 from J; bases not matched to a gene: 14. The CDR3 DNA is TGTGCCAGCAGCCCTAGGCACCGGGACAGGGGTTTGGAGACCCAGTACTTC. Its translation is CASSPRHRDRGLETQYF.

In its sample, this clone was seen a few times. The identical CDR3 is also encoded by other nucleotide sequences in the sample. The chain combines TRBV28 with TRBJ2-7; D may match TRBD1 or TRBD2 (5 bases each). The germline V gene has CDR1 MDHEN and CDR2 SYDVKM. V lost 2 bases and J lost 3, with 5 bases in between. There are 12 residues in the CDR3. DNA for the CDR3: TGTGCCAGCAGTTTAGGGGGCTACGAGCAGTACTTC. It codes for CASSLGGYEQYF.

This chain connects TRBV19 to TRBJ2-7; 10 bases fit TRBD1. Germline lookup yields CDR1 LNHDA and CDR2 SQIVND (reference sequence). The CDR3 runs to 15 residues. The V gene end was trimmed by 4 bases and the J gene end by 3 bases; junction bases not matched to a gene: 6. The CDR3 loop reads CASSRSGTGDYEQYF. The DNA of the CDR3 is TGTGCCAGTAGTAGATCCGGGACAGGGGACTACGAGCAGTACTTC.

This chain connects TRBV7-9 to TRBJ2-5; TRBD1 is a possible D gene (6 bases). The CDR3 has 15 residues. Germline CDR1 SEHNR, CDR2 FQNEAQ (reference sequence). The ends were cut back, 5 bases at V and 3 bases at J, with 16 bases in the middle. The CDR3 protein is CASSLHGGAEETQYF. The CDR3 region has the DNA TGTGCCAGCAGCCTCCATGGGGGCGCGGAAGAGACCCAGTACTTC.

V is TRBV6-5 and J is TRBJ1-2, with TRBD1 as a possible D gene (6 bases). Germline V gene sequence: CDR1 MNHEY, CDR2 SVGAGI. V was shortened by 5 bases and J by 6 bases, with 10 bases between the two germline ends. The CDR3 spans 12 residues. The CDR3 sequence is CASSEQGHGYTF. The CDR3 nucleotides are TGTGCCAGCAGTGAACAGGGTCATGGCTACACCTTC.

CDR3 DNA sequence: TGTGCCAGCAGTCCATCTGGGACAGGGGTCCGGGAGACCCAGTACTTC. It codes for CASSPSGTGVRETQYF. The chain carries TRBV28 and TRBJ2-5, with TRBD1 identical over 10 bases. The trim removed 5 bases at V and 5 bases at J, leaving 11 bases unmatched. The CDR3 loop spans 16 amino acids. From germline, CDR1 is MDHEN and CDR2 SYDVKM.

This clone has just a few counts. This chain links TRBV27 with TRBJ1-6, with D perhaps TRBD1 (5 bases). Germline V CDR1 and CDR2: MNHEY, SMNVEV (reference sequence). V was shortened by 3 bases and J by 8 bases, with 11 bases between the two germline ends. This CDR3 contains 14 residues. CDR3: CASSFRAFDSPLHF. In DNA form, the CDR3 reads TGTGCCAGCAGTTTCAGGGCGTTTGATTCACCCCTCCACTTT.

This clone showed up just a few times. This chain uses TRBV5-4 with TRBJ2-7; no definite D call. Germline V gene sequence: CDR1 SGHNT, CDR2 YYREEE (reference sequence). This CDR3 has 13 residues. Deletions cut 0 bases from V and 3 bases from J, with 7 bases between. The DNA of the CDR3 is TGTGCCAGCAGCTTGGGCACAAACTACGAGCAGTACTTC. Protein: CASSLGTNYEQYF.

The V call is TRBV12-5, the J call TRBJ1-1; tentatively, D is TRBD1 (5 bases). Germline-derived CDR1 and CDR2 are LGHNT and FRNRAP. The V end lost 5 bases, the J end lost 0 bases, and 7 bases lay between the germline ends. The CDR3 spans 13 residues. The CDR3 region is CASGRQMNTEAFF. The DNA of the CDR3 is TGTGCTAGTGGTCGACAGATGAACACTGAAGCTTTCTTT.

This rearrangement joins TRBV30 to TRBJ1-2; 9 bases are shared with TRBD1. CDR3 length: 16 amino acids. The V gene end was trimmed by 4 bases and the J gene end by 1 base; junction bases not matched to a gene: 10. CDR1 is GTSNPN, CDR2 SVGIG, per germline (reference sequence). CDR3 residues: CAWNPIPTGGNYGYTF. The CDR3 bases are TGTGCCTGGAACCCCATCCCGACAGGGGGTAACTATGGCTACACCTTC.

This clone was detected a few times. The chain links TRBV4-3 to TRBJ2-3; D gene uncertain. The CDR3 runs to 14 residues. Trimming removed 0 bases at V and 2 bases at J, with 6 bases between. In germline, CDR1 is LGHNA, CDR2 YSLEER. CDR3 sequence (DNA): TGCGCCAGCAGCCAAGATGGCAACACAGATACGCAGTATTTT. Protein product: CASSQDGNTDTQYF.

The rearrangement uses TRBV5-1 and TRBJ2-5; the match to TRBD1 covers 7 bases. After removal of 4 bases from V and 2 bases from J, the junction contained 11 bases not matched to a gene. CDR3 length equals 16 residues. CDR1 and CDR2 (germline): SGHRS, YFSETQ. The CDR3 nucleotides read TGCGCCAGCAGCATCAAATCCGGGACAGTGCAAGAGACCCAGTACTTC. This sequence encodes CASSIKSGTVQETQYF.

This clone was seen a few times. The chain links TRBV5-4 to TRBJ2-1, with 10 bases that match TRBD1. Unmatched junction bases numbered 0, after V lost 3 bases and J lost 3 bases. The CDR3 contains 14 residues. Germline V gene data show CDR1 as SGHNT and CDR2 as YYREEE (reference sequence). CDR3 region: CASSWTGGYNEQFF. CDR3 nucleotides: TGTGCCAGCAGCTGGACAGGGGGCTACAATGAGCAGTTCTTC.

This clone was seen only a few times. The gene calls are TRBV29-1 and TRBJ2-1; 7 bases match TRBD1. Germline assignment: CDR1 SQVTM and CDR2 ANQGSEA. V shed 5 bases, J shed 7 bases, and the junction held 8 bases outside the gene matches. The CDR3 covers 13 residues. CDR3 in DNA: TGCAGCGTTAGAGACAGGGTAGGAAATGAGCAGTTCTTC. It codes for CSVRDRVGNEQFF.

The gene calls are TRBV13 and TRBJ2-7; 8 nucleotides match TRBD1. CDR3 size: 12 residues. The V and J ends lost 5 bases and 11 bases, in that order; junction bases with no gene match: 8. Germline loops: CDR1 PRHDT, CDR2 FYEKMQ (reference sequence). The CDR3 region has the DNA TGTGCCAGCAGCCGAGGGCAGGGACAGGAGTACTTC. Translation gives CASSRGQGQEYF.

The DNA for the CDR3 is TGTGCCAGCAGCCGAACGACTAGCGGGGGGAGTTCCTACAATGAGCAGTTCTTC. Its translation is CASSRTTSGGSSYNEQFF. The rearrangement joins TRBV7-2 to TRBJ2-1, with 13 bases identical to TRBD2. This CDR3 has 18 amino acids. Germline loops: CDR1 SGHTA, CDR2 FQGNSA. V lost 5 bases to trimming and J lost 1 base; unmatched junction nucleotides: 8.

This clone was counted a few times. Distinct nucleotide sequences in the sample also encode this CDR3. V and J are TRBV10-3 and TRBJ1-1, with D tentatively TRBD1 (5 bases). Germline lookup yields CDR1 ENHRY and CDR2 SYGVKD. With 4 bases removed from V and 4 bases from J, the gap between germline ends came to 7 bases. There are 12 residues in the CDR3. CDR3 in amino acids: CAISGGGTEAFF. DNA for the CDR3: TGTGCCATCAGTGGGGGGGGCACTGAAGCTTTCTTT.

This chain joins TRBV2 and TRBJ1-1, with 9 bases fitting TRBD1. The CDR3 length is 14 residues. CDR1 is SNHLY, CDR2 FYNNEI, per germline. With 6 bases clipped from V and 4 bases from J, the junction kept 6 bases outside the gene matches. DNA of the CDR3: TGTGCCAGCAGGAGGACAGGGGCGGGCACTGAAGCTTTCTTT. Translating gives CASRRTGAGTEAFF.

This clone turned up a few times. This sequence joins TRBV5-1 and TRBJ2-5; D is possibly TRBD2 (6 bases). Per germline, CDR1 SGHRS and CDR2 YFSETQ. Between the trimmed V and J ends, which lost 5 bases and 4 bases, there was a span of 12 bases. This CDR3 spans 13 amino acids. Here the CDR3 reads CASSGQGGETQYF. CDR3 nucleotide sequence: TGCGCCAGCAGTGGCCAGGGAGGAGAGACCCAGTACTTC.

This clone has just a few counts. The V and J genes are TRBV18 and TRBJ1-3; possible D gene TRBD1, 5 bases. CDR1 and CDR2 (germline): KGHSH, LQKENI. This CDR3 region has 16 residues. The V and J ends lost 3 bases and 0 bases respectively, with 12 bases between them. The CDR3 sequence is CASSPLGAFSGNTIYF. CDR3 coding DNA: TGTGCCAGCTCACCTCTAGGGGCTTTCTCTGGAAACACCATATATTTT.

The rearrangement joins TRBV7-2 to TRBJ1-4; tentative D call: TRBD1 (6 bases). Trimming shortened V by 7 bases and J by 3 bases, and 9 bases separated the two germline ends. The germline CDR1 and CDR2 sequences are SGHTA and FQGNSA. This CDR3 is 13 amino acids long. The CDR3 protein is CASKAGANEKLFF. CDR3 sequence (DNA): TGTGCCAGCAAGGCAGGGGCTAATGAAAAACTGTTTTTT.

This clone has just a few counts. This sample includes further DNA sequences coding for the same CDR3. The V gene is TRBV5-1, the J gene TRBJ2-7; no definite D call. The CDR3 spans 11 residues. V shed 0 bases and J shed 6 bases, with 4 bases lying between them. CDR1 is SGHRS, CDR2 YFSETQ, per germline. CDR3 region: CASSLASEQYF. The CDR3 nucleotides are TGCGCCAGCAGCTTGGCGTCCGAGCAGTACTTC.

This clone was counted only a few times. The chain couples TRBV9 to TRBJ1-3, with D perhaps matching TRBD1 (6 bases). Between the trimmed V and J ends, which lost 3 bases and 2 bases, there was a span of 12 bases. CDR3 size: 15 residues. CDR1 is SGDLS and CDR2 is YYNGEE in the germline V gene. The CDR3 loop is CASSASGTTGNTIYF. The CDR3 DNA is TGTGCCAGCAGCGCCAGTGGGACAACTGGAAACACCATATATTTT.

V is TRBV9 and J is TRBJ1-5; D might be TRBD1 (5 bases). CDR1 and CDR2 from the germline V gene are SGDLS and YYNGEE. V lost 0 bases to trimming and J lost 5 bases, with 12 bases between them. The CDR3 spans 15 residues. The CDR3 reads CASSVDGTDYQPQHF. CDR3 bases: TGTGCCAGCAGCGTAGACGGGACGGACTATCAGCCCCAGCATTTT. Full variable domain (outside the CDR3, taken from reference TRBV9 and TRBJ1-5): DSGVTQTPKHLITATGQRVTLRCSPRSGDLSVYWYQQSLDQGLQFLIQYYNGEERAKGNILERFSAQQFPDLHSELNLSSLELGDSALYFCASSVDGTDYQPQHFGDGTRLSIL.